The rows below give T cell receptor beta chains drawn from one sample of a study of T cell changes during pregnancy in multiple sclerosis. Libraries were prepared by immunoSEQ multiplex PCR; TCRdb keeps only in-frame clonotypes and omits some of them. Of 70,000 to 95,000 clones listed, about 89% are singletons. The sample consisted of peripheral blood, taken before pregnancy. These receptors were collected from a female donor with multiple sclerosis, enrolled in a pregnancy study. Both conserved end residues are part of each CDR3. The order of the fields is CDR3 length, V gene, J gene, D gene, CDR3 DNA, CDR3 protein. The D gene is left open where the match is weak.

CDR3 length: 14
V gene: TRBV5-1
J gene: TRBJ1-3
D gene: TRBD1
CDR3 DNA: TGCGCCAGCAGCTCAACAGGGGGCTGGAACACCATATATTTT
CDR3 protein: CASSSTGGWNTIYF

CDR3 length: 14
V gene: TRBV5-1
J gene: TRBJ2-2
D gene: TRBD2
CDR3 DNA: TGCGCCAGCAGCTGGGGAGGGGAGGCCGGGGAGCTGTTTTTT
CDR3 protein: CASSWGGEAGELFF

CDR3 length: 15
V gene: TRBV4-1
J gene: TRBJ2-4
D gene: TRBD2
CDR3 DNA: TGCGCCAGCAGCACGGGGGGTACTGCCAAAAACATTCAGTACTTC
CDR3 protein: CASSTGGTAKNIQYF

CDR3 length: 16
V gene: TRBV15
J gene: TRBJ2-6
D gene: TRBD1
CDR3 DNA: TGTGCCACCAGCAGGGACAGGGGATCTGGGGCCAACGTCCTGACTTTC
CDR3 protein: CATSRDRGSGANVLTF

CDR3 length: 15
V gene: TRBV7-3
J gene: TRBJ2-1
D gene: TRBD1
CDR3 DNA: TGTGCCAGCAGCCTCACCCGGGACAGGGTCCATGAGCAGTTCTTC
CDR3 protein: CASSLTRDRVHEQFF

CDR3 length: 15
V gene: TRBV4-1
J gene: TRBJ1-5
D gene: NA
CDR3 DNA: TGCGCCAGCACCGAAGCCTGGACATCATATCAGCCCCAGCATTTT
CDR3 protein: CASTEAWTSYQPQHF

CDR3 length: 16
V gene: TRBV2
J gene: TRBJ1-1
D gene: TRBD1
CDR3 DNA: TGTGCCAGCACCGGGGGACAGGTGACACCGAACACTGAAGCTTTCTTT
CDR3 protein: CASTGGQVTPNTEAFF

CDR3 length: 11
V gene: TRBV29-1
J gene: TRBJ1-2
D gene: NA
CDR3 DNA: TGCAGCGTCTTTGACAGGACCGGCTACACCTTC
CDR3 protein: CSVFDRTGYTF

CDR3 length: 14
V gene: TRBV7-9
J gene: TRBJ2-7
D gene: NA
CDR3 DNA: TGTGCCAGCAGTCCAAGGGACACCCGTGACGAGCAGTACTTC
CDR3 protein: CASSPRDTRDEQYF

CDR3 length: 15
V gene: TRBV15
J gene: TRBJ2-7
D gene: NA
CDR3 DNA: TGTGCCACCAGCAGAGCTGGAGGGGGCCAGCACGAGCAGTACTTC
CDR3 protein: CATSRAGGGQHEQYF

CDR3 length: 13
V gene: TRBV5-6
J gene: TRBJ1-6
D gene: NA
CDR3 DNA: TGTGCCAGCAGCTGGGGGGATAATTCACCCCTCCACTTT
CDR3 protein: CASSWGDNSPLHF

CDR3 length: 15
V gene: TRBV19
J gene: TRBJ2-7
D gene: NA
CDR3 DNA: TGTGCCAGTAGCCCCGCGGGGCACAGCCCCTACGAGCAGTACTTC
CDR3 protein: CASSPAGHSPYEQYF

CDR3 length: 15
V gene: TRBV28
J gene: TRBJ1-1
D gene: NA
CDR3 DNA: TGTGCCAGCAGTTTATATGTGGATTGGAGGACTGAAGCTTTCTTT
CDR3 protein: CASSLYVDWRTEAFF

CDR3 length: 15
V gene: TRBV19
J gene: TRBJ2-6
D gene: NA
CDR3 DNA: TGTGCCAGTAGTATCCGGTACTCTGGGGCCAACGTCCTGACTTTC
CDR3 protein: CASSIRYSGANVLTF

CDR3 length: 16
V gene: TRBV7-9
J gene: TRBJ2-7
D gene: TRBD2
CDR3 DNA: TGTGCCAGCAGCCTGGCACTAGCGGGGATCTCCTACGAGCAGTACTTC
CDR3 protein: CASSLALAGISYEQYF

CDR3 length: 15
V gene: TRBV28
J gene: TRBJ2-1
D gene: TRBD2
CDR3 DNA: TGTGCCAGCAGTGCCGGGACTAGCGGGGGAGGTGAGCAGTTCTTC
CDR3 protein: CASSAGTSGGGEQFF

CDR3 length: 17
V gene: TRBV9
J gene: TRBJ1-3
D gene: NA
CDR3 DNA: TGTGCCAGCAGCGTAGCTCCTAGAGCGGGCGGTGGAAACACCATATATTTT
CDR3 protein: CASSVAPRAGGGNTIYF

CDR3 length: 14
V gene: TRBV12-5
J gene: TRBJ2-1
D gene: NA
CDR3 DNA: TGTGCTAGTGGTTTGTCGGGGGACTACAATGAGCAGTTCTTC
CDR3 protein: CASGLSGDYNEQFF